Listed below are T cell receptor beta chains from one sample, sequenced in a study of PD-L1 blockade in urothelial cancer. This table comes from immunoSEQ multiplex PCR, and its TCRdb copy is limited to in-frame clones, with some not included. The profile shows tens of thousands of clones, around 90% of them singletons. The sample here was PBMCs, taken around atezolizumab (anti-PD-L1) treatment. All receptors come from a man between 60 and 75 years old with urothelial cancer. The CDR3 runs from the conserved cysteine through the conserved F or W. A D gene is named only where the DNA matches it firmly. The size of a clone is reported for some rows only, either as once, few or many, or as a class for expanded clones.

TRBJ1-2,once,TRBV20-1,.,CSGGYGYTF,TGCAGCGGCGGGTATGGCTACACCTTC
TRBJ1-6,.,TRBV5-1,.,CASSLRPIGQHDNSPLHF,TGCGCCAGCAGCCTCCGCCCCATTGGACAGCACGATAATTCACCCCTCCACTTT
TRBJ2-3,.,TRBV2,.,CASSEGTSGDTQYF,TGTGCCAGCAGTGAGGGCACTAGTGGTGATACGCAGTATTTT
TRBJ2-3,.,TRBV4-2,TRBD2,CASSQLAGGPDTQYF,TGTGCCAGCAGCCAACTAGCGGGGGGTCCAGATACGCAGTATTTT
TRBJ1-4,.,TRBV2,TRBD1,CASMGQGDEKLFF,TGTGCCAGCATGGGGCAGGGGGACGAAAAACTGTTTTTT
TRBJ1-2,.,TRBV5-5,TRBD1,CASSLAQGANYGYTF,TGTGCCAGCAGCTTGGCACAGGGGGCTAACTATGGCTACACCTTC
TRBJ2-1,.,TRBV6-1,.,CASSDQGLHPGVFF,TGTGCCAGCAGTGACCAGGGACTCCACCCCGGGGTGTTCTTC
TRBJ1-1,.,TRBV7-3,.,CASSPRRIMNTEAFF,TGTGCCAGCAGCCCCCGGAGGATTATGAACACTGAAGCTTTCTTT
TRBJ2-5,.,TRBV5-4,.,CASSLDSQETQYF,TGTGCCAGCAGCTTGGATAGTCAAGAGACCCAGTACTTC
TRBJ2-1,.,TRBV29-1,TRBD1,CSVERDRSYNEQFF,TGCAGCGTTGAACGGGACAGGTCCTACAATGAGCAGTTCTTC
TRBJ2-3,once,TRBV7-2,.,CAERESTDTQYF,TGTGCCGAGAGGGAAAGCACAGATACGCAGTATTTT
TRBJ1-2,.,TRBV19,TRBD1,CASSTGAGYGYTF,TGTGCCAGTTCTACAGGGGCAGGCTATGGCTACACCTTC
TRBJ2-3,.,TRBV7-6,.,CASSFSGAGTDTQYF,TGTGCCAGCAGCTTCAGCGGAGCGGGCACAGATACGCAGTATTTT